This T cell receptor (beta chain) was sequenced during a study of T cells in Graves' hyperthyroidism and ophthalmopathy (dated by TCRdb to between 2018 and 2021). General notes on the study: Peripheral blood was sampled at the time of initial diagnosis, prior to any treatment. To identify distinguishing TCR V-J signatures, a discovery cohort of some 100 patients was used, comprising under 45 with Graves' ophthalmopathy and 57 with stable Graves' hyperthyroidism. Prospective prediction of ophthalmopathy was tested in an independent validation cohort consisting of 18 to 20 hyperthyroidism patients and around 16 patients who later progressed to ophthalmopathy. The 75 to 100 discovery patients were randomly split 7:3 into training and test sets. In about 6 Graves' hyperthyroidism patients, the study also compared T-cell repertoires from thyroid tissue with T-cell repertoires from blood. After blood sampling, hyperthyroidism patients were treated with methimazole at a starting dose of 30 mg daily, and ophthalmopathy patients were treated with high-dose intravenous methylprednisolone. TCR Vbeta CDR3 sequencing of 135 peripheral blood samples (43 ophthalmopathy, 70 to 85 hyperthyroidism and around 17 progressor patients) is reported in the paper. The investigation overall reported the following: Most expanded thyroid clonotypes (frequency above 0.001) were also detected in blood, a finding suggesting that blood repertoires may reflect thyroid immune responses. A model built on a 13 V-J signature distinguished ophthalmopathy from stable hyperthyroidism, reaching roughly 88% sensitivity and under 84% specificity in cross-validation and 80%/75% in testing. Sample size was not statistically predetermined, and investigators were not blinded to group allocation. During validation, the model predicted progression to ophthalmopathy a median of around 7 months ahead of onset, with just under 71% sensitivity and roughly 75% specificity.

Many counts were recorded for this clonotype. Its antigen target is currently unknown. Base qualities were left out, and no much larger clone turns up one base away. Ophthalmopathy patients had moderately to severely active disease, Clinical Activity Score of at least 3, NOSPECS grade of at least 4, and duration under 3 months. The study excluded patients with uncontrolled infections, other autoimmune diseases, pregnancy or lactation. Clinical symptoms, serum thyroxine and TRAb, thyroid ultrasound, and orbital computed tomography formed the basis for the diagnoses. Ficoll-Paque density gradient centrifugation was used to isolate PBMCs from approximately 10 ml of fresh peripheral blood. Trizol reagent was used to extract total RNA, and RNA quality was then checked on an Agilent 2100 Bioanalyzer. The TCR beta CDR3 regions were amplified from the RNA transcripts. The TCR CDR3 was subjected to a first round of RT-PCR using the HTBI primer set and the Qiagen OneStep RT-PCR kit. Libraries were constructed in a second round of multiplex PCR, after which size selection and purification were performed. The libraries were sequenced on an Illumina HiSeq2000 using paired-end 100 bp reads. Processing in the source paper ran as follows. SOAPnuke was used to process the raw data, with reads discarded if the reads contained adapters or uncalled bases, had a mean Phred below 15, or lacked an exact constant-primer or identifier match. COPE v1.2.5 was used to merge the high-quality paired reads, and each unique nucleotide sequence was defined as a clonotype. MiTCR v1.1 was used to align the clonotypes against IMGT TRBV, TRBD and TRBJ reference segments. The analysis was restricted to V-J combinations with a frequency above 0.0001, which together covered approximately 99% of the repertoires. The TCS score was defined as F50 (clonal expansion) divided by E x V (chaos), with BLOSUM62-based TCRdist calculated between CDR3 peptides within each V-J. Welch's t-statistics and random forest reduced around 520 V-J features to 10 to 15, which were used in a naive Bayes classifier (R e1071). TCRdb reran the public reads through fastp at Q25 and MiXCR, keeping productive beta chains. Duplicate CDR3 protein sequences are folded into a single record with the most common DNA and genes. These V and J calls originate from TCRdb's pipeline instead of the authors' own analysis. The table for this sample lists some 570,000 distinct CDR3 sequences; 13% to 15% of them were counted only once. 7% to 9% of the sample lies in the top ten.

The CDR3 goes from the cysteine to the phenylalanine over 16 residues. Just the 48-base CDR3 DNA is kept, in frame starting at base 1. CDR1 is given as SGHTA and CDR2 as FQGNSA, both from the germline V gene. V drops 3 bases and J drops 5 bases, leaving 19 bases in between. The chain is encoded by TRBV7-2 joined to TRBJ2-5, and possibly TRBD2, on 6 matching bases. Material for sequencing was blood. The source is a woman aged 18-35 years with Graves' ophthalmopathy. The bases are TGTGCCAGCAGCTTGAATGGCGGGAAATCCCATGAGACCCAGTACTTC. Translated, it gives CASSLNGGKSHETQYF.